These T cell receptor beta chains were read from a single sample in a study of beta chain features in type 1 diabetes. Sequencing was performed with immunoSEQ multiplex PCR; in TCRdb, only in-frame clones are kept and a portion is missing. The top ten clones hold roughly 0.015% of a sample with 300,000 to 400,000 clones, 13% of them seen once. The specimen sequenced was naive CD4+ T cells from blood. These receptors were collected from a woman between 18 and 29 years old with type 1 diabetes. Each CDR3 is given with its conserved first and last residue. D genes are given only for firm matches. Size values are once, few and many counts, or a class for expanded clones, and some rows have none.

V,D,size,J,DNA,CDR3
TRBV9,.,.,TRBJ2-2,TGTGCCAGCAGCGTATTAGGGGTAAACACCGGGGAGCTGTTTTTT,CASSVLGVNTGELFF
TRBV30,.,few,TRBJ1-1,TGTGCCTGGAGACGGGGGACTCAGAACACTGAAGCTTTCTTT,CAWRRGTQNTEAFF
TRBV5-1,TRBD1,.,TRBJ2-2,TGCGCCAGCAGCTTGGGACTTGGGACAGGGCTGAACACCGGGGAGCTGTTTTTT,CASSLGLGTGLNTGELFF
TRBV2,.,.,TRBJ2-5,TGTGCCAGCAGTGAAACCCGGCAGGGAAGGGAGACCCAGTACTTC,CASSETRQGRETQYF
TRBV19,.,.,TRBJ2-3,TGTGCCAGTAGTATAGGGCCGGGCCTAGGGGCAGATACGCAGTATTTT,CASSIGPGLGADTQYF
TRBV5-1,.,few,TRBJ1-2,TGCGCCAGCAGCTTGGAGCAGGCAAACTATGGCTACACCTTC,CASSLEQANYGYTF
TRBV19,TRBD1,.,TRBJ1-5,TGTGCCAGTAGAATATCGTCCGGACAGGGATATAATCAGCCCCAGCATTTT,CASRISSGQGYNQPQHF
TRBV28,TRBD1,.,TRBJ2-7,TGTGCCAGCAACCCGGGACAGGCCTACGAGCAGTACTTC,CASNPGQAYEQYF
TRBV6-5,TRBD1,few,TRBJ1-2,TGTGCCAGCAGTCGAAGGACAGGGGTTAACTATGGCTACACCTTC,CASSRRTGVNYGYTF
TRBV4-1,.,.,TRBJ2-1,TGCGCCAGCAGCCCTTTAGCCCGGCGGCCAAGCTCCTACAATGAGCAGTTCTTC,CASSPLARRPSSYNEQFF
TRBV4-1,.,few,TRBJ2-1,TGCGCCAGCAGCCAAGATCCCCCAAGGTGGATAGCGCCGAGAACCTACAATGAGCAGTTCTTC,CASSQDPPRWIAPRTYNEQFF
TRBV25-1,.,.,TRBJ2-1,TGTGCCAGCCATGACAGCAATGAGCAGTTCTTC,CASHDSNEQFF
TRBV10-2,TRBD1,few,TRBJ2-7,TGCGCCAGCAGCTCGGACAGGGCACCCTACGAGCAGTACTTC,CASSSDRAPYEQYF